This T cell receptor beta chain comes out of a study of T cell responses to AZD1222 COVID-19 vaccine. Study results and limitations: Vaccine-associated CD4 TCRs spanned spike, dominant at 160-218 and 743-854. It was only after the peak T cell response that any repertoires were sampled. Spike-specific TCR repertoires showed rising breadth and depth after two AZD1222 doses. Donors were largely white British and mainly female; clonal diversity was possibly underestimated.

In germline, CDR1 is LGHDT, CDR2 YNNKEL (reference sequence). The CDR3 sequence is 13 residues long. The V gene lost 4 bases and the J gene lost 3 bases, with 10 bases spanning the gap. About this clone itself: Its antigen is not known.

Here immunoSEQ multiplex PCR was the method, and the copy in TCRdb shows in-frame clones only, minus some. The sample contains around 50,000 clones, 89% of which appear only once. This clonotype was sampled from an adult who received the AZD1222 COVID-19 vaccine. The source was peripheral blood, collected 28 days after the second AZD1222 dose. The V gene is TRBV3-1 (or the pseudogene TRBV3-2), the J gene TRBJ2-7; D is perhaps TRBD2 (6 bases). CDR3 amino acids: CASSPPGSYEQYF. The CDR3 bases are TGTGCCAGCAGCCCCCCCGGGAGCTACGAGCAGTACTTC.